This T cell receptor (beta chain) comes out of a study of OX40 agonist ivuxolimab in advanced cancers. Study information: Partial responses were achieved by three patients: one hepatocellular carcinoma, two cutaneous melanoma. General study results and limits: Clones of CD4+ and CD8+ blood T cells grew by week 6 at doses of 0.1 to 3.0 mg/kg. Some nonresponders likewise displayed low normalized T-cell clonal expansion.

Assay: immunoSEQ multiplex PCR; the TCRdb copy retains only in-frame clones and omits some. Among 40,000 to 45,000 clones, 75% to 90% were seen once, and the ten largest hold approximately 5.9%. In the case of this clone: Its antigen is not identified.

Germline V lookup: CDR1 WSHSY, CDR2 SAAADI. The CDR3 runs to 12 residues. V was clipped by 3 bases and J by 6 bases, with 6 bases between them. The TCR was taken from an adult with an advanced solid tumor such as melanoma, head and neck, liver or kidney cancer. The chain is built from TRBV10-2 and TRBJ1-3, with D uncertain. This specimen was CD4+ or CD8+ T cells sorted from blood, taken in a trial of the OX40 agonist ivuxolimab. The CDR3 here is CASSDAPNTIYF. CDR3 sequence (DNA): TGCGCCAGCAGTGACGCCCCAAACACCATATATTTT.